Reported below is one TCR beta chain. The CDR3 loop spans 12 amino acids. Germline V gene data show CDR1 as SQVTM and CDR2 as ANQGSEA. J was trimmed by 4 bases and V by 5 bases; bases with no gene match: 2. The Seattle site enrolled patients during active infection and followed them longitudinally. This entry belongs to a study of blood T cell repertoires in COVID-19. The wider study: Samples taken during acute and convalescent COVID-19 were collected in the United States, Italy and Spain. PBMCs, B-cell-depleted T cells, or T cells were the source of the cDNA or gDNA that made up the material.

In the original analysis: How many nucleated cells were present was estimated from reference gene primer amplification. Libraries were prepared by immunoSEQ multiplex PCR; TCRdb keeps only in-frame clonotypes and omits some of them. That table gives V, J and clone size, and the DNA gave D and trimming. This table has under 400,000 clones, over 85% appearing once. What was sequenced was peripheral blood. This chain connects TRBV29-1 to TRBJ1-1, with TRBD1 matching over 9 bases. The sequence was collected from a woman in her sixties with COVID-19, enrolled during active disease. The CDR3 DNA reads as TGCAGCGTTATGACAGGGGGCACTGAAGCTTTCTTT. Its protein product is CSVMTGGTEAFF.